The 32 T cell receptor beta chains below all came from one sample that was sequenced in a study of CD8+ T cells in alopecia areata (dated by TCRdb to the late 2010s). To prepare the library, the immunoSEQ multiplex PCR assay was applied. RNA was extracted from all samples and reverse transcribed into cDNA as template for TCR sequencing. The clones in this table, taken by TCRdb from immuneACCESS, are in-frame only. Not every clone is retained; where verified, under half of the shortfall comes from an unresolved V gene, and the cause of the rest is unknown. A total of about 170,000 clones appear in this sample, about 70% of them only once. About an eighth of the sample belongs to the ten largest clones. Interpreted using the paper, the time point label stands for: baseline before oral tofacitinib. Sequencing used CD8+ T cells sorted from blood, obtained at week 0. These receptors originate from a human donor with alopecia areata.

J is TRBJ2-5 and V is TRBV9, with D unresolved. This CDR3 region has 17 residues. V was trimmed by 2 bases and J by 1 base, leaving 18 bases between them. The germline gives CDR1 SGDLS, CDR2 YYNGEE. The CDR3 bases are TGTGCCAGCAGCGTCGACTCCGGTTTCACGCGCCAAGAGACCCAGTACTTC. It translates to CASSVDSGFTRQETQYF.

V and J are TRBV2 and TRBJ1-1; perhaps TRBD1 as D (6 bases). The V end was cut by 8 bases, the J end by 1 base, with 11 bases between. The CDR3 sequence is 13 residues long. Germline CDR1 reads SNHLY; CDR2 reads FYNNEI. This chain's CDR3 is CASGRTENTEAFF. DNA for the CDR3: TGTGCCAGCGGACGGACAGAGAACACTGAAGCTTTCTTT.

The rearrangement links TRBV2 to TRBJ2-7; D is uncertain. Germline CDR1 SNHLY, CDR2 FYNNEI. Trimming pared 7 bases from V and 3 bases from J, leaving 4 bases between. The CDR3 has 10 amino acids. CDR3 sequence: CASTYYEQYF. CDR3 DNA: TGTGCCAGCACCTACTACGAGCAGTACTTC.

This chain links TRBV27 with TRBJ2-3; no reliable D call. The CDR3 totals 12 residues. Germline CDR1 is MNHEY and CDR2 is SMNVEV (reference sequence). The V gene lost 3 bases and the J gene lost 9 bases, with 10 bases spanning the gap. Written as DNA, the CDR3 is TGTGCCAGCAGTTTGGACGGTTCGACGCAGTATTTT. It specifies CASSLDGSTQYF.

CDR3 sequence reads: CASSLGTDSNQPQHF. CDR3 nucleotides: TGTGCCAGCAGCTTGGGAACGGATAGCAATCAGCCCCAGCATTTT. The V gene is TRBV5-6, the J gene TRBJ1-5; D is unresolved. This CDR3 has 15 residues. The germline V and J ends were trimmed by 0 bases and 0 bases, with 7 bases remaining between them. Germline lookup yields CDR1 SGHDT and CDR2 YYEEEE.

This clone was observed once. CDR3 in amino acids: CASRGTGAANYGYTF. DNA of the CDR3: TGCGCCAGCAGAGGTACAGGGGCAGCTAACTATGGCTACACCTTC. This chain uses TRBV4-1 with TRBJ1-2, with 7 positions matching TRBD1. V was clipped by 6 bases and J by 0 bases; unmatched bases: 7. The CDR3 contains 15 residues. Looked up from germline, CDR1 is MGHRA and CDR2 is YSYEKL.

This clone was seen once. The CDR3 spells CASSFGQGYNEQFF. For the CDR3, the DNA is TGTGCCAGCAGCTTCGGACAGGGCTACAATGAGCAGTTCTTC. The rearrangement joins TRBV5-6 to TRBJ2-1; 8 positions match TRBD1. V trimming: 2 bases; J trimming: 3 bases; junction bases outside the gene matches: 1. From germline, CDR1 is SGHDT and CDR2 YYEEEE. The CDR3 covers 14 residues.

This chain links TRBV6-5 with TRBJ1-2; 11 nucleotides align to TRBD1. Germline V gene data show CDR1 as MNHEY and CDR2 as SVGAGI. The V segment lost 6 bases and the J segment 7 bases; nucleotides outside the gene matches: 7. The CDR3 is 14 residues long. DNA of the CDR3: TGTGCCAGCAGCACCGGACAGGGGGCTTCTGGCTACACCTTC. Translated: CASSTGQGASGYTF.

This clone was detected only a few times. The chain carries TRBV4-1 and TRBJ2-3; no reliable D call. CDR1 and CDR2 from the germline V gene are MGHRA and YSYEKL. V was trimmed by 1 base and J by 0 bases, leaving 8 bases between them. The CDR3 length is 15 residues. CDR3 coding DNA: TGCGCCAGCAGCCAAGTCGGTCCCAGCACAGATACGCAGTATTTT. It yields the protein CASSQVGPSTDTQYF.

This clone occurred a few times. The CDR3 DNA reads as TGCAGCGTTGAGGCCGGGACGGCCTACGAGCAGTACTTC. Translation: CSVEAGTAYEQYF. The J gene is TRBJ2-7, the V gene TRBV29-1; either TRBD1 or TRBD2 may fit D (5 bases each). The germline V gene encodes CDR1 SQVTM and CDR2 ANQGSEA. The CDR3 is 13 residues long. With 3 bases removed from V and 2 bases from J, the gap between germline ends came to 11 bases.

This clone came up a few times. V gene TRBV5-6 combines with J gene TRBJ2-3; 8 nucleotides agree with TRBD1. The germline V gene has CDR1 SGHDT and CDR2 YYEEEE. The V segment lost 0 bases and the J segment 0 bases; nucleotides outside the gene matches: 0. This CDR3 has 15 amino acids. The CDR3 bases are TGTGCCAGCAGCTTGGACAGGGGGAGCACAGATACGCAGTATTTT. It codes for CASSLDRGSTDTQYF.

This rearrangement joins TRBV2 to TRBJ1-2, with D unclear. Trimming took 1 base from V and 3 from J, leaving 15 bases between them. Germline V gene lookup returns CDR1 SNHLY and CDR2 FYNNEI. CDR3 length: 16 amino acids. In DNA, the CDR3 is TGTGCCAGCAGTGAAGGCTCACCCCGGCTCGACTATGGCTACACCTTC. Its protein is CASSEGSPRLDYGYTF. Variable domain in full (rest from reference TRBV2 and TRBJ1-2): EPEVTQTPSHQVTQMGQEVILRCVPISNHLYFYWYRQILGQKVEFLVSFYNNEISEKSEIFDDQFSVERPDGSNFTLKIRSTKLEDSAMYFCASSEGSPRLDYGYTFGSGTRLTVV.

This chain connects TRBV27 to TRBJ2-4, with unresolved D. Trimming shortened V by 3 bases and J by 2 bases, and 11 bases separated the two germline ends. Germline V gene lookup returns CDR1 MNHEY and CDR2 SMNVEV (reference sequence). CDR3 length: 15 amino acids. CDR3 amino acids: CASSLGYNPKNIQYF. Written as DNA, the CDR3 is TGTGCCAGCAGTTTGGGTTACAACCCCAAAAACATTCAGTACTTC.

J is TRBJ2-1 and V is TRBV30, with 11 bases identical to TRBD1. The CDR3 consists of 14 residues. V lost 3 bases to trimming and J lost 8 bases; unmatched junction nucleotides: 6. Germline V gene lookup returns CDR1 GTSNPN and CDR2 SVGIG (reference sequence). Here the CDR3 DNA reads TGTGCCTGGAGCCCGGGACAGGGGGTCCATGAGCAGTTCTTC. Translated, it gives CAWSPGQGVHEQFF.

The rearrangement uses TRBV7-8 and TRBJ2-3; 9 nucleotides agree with TRBD1. Germline V CDR1 and CDR2: SGHVS, FQNEAQ. V gave up 2 bases and J gave up 5 bases; unmatched junction bases: 11. This CDR3 is 17 amino acids long. CDR3 residues: CASSLSSGQGWGDTQYF. The CDR3 DNA reads as TGTGCCAGCAGCTTATCTTCCGGACAGGGGTGGGGAGATACGCAGTATTTT.

V usage is TRBV29-1 and J usage is TRBJ2-7; tentatively, D is TRBD2 (5 bases). CDR1 SQVTM and CDR2 ANQGSEA come from the germline V gene. This CDR3 is built from 15 residues. V dropped 0 bases and J dropped 0 bases, with 12 bases sitting between them. This CDR3 reads CSVEDGEGSSYEQYF. The CDR3 region has the DNA TGCAGCGTTGAAGATGGAGAGGGTAGCTCCTACGAGCAGTACTTC.

This chain connects TRBV29-1 to TRBJ2-7; TRBD2 aligns across 8 bases. This CDR3 comprises 14 residues. The V segment lost 6 bases and the J segment 3 bases; nucleotides outside the gene matches: 10. Germline V CDR1 and CDR2: SQVTM, ANQGSEA. The CDR3 DNA reads as TGCAGCGTATTTAACGGGGGGGGCCTCTACGAGCAGTACTTC. Translating it yields CSVFNGGGLYEQYF.

The V and J genes are TRBV4-1 and TRBJ1-1; 7 positions agree with TRBD1. V lost 0 bases to trimming and J lost 1 base; unmatched junction nucleotides: 11. CDR3 size: 18 residues. CDR1 and CDR2 from the germline V gene are MGHRA and YSYEKL. DNA of the CDR3: TGCGCCAGCAGCCAAGATCTCCGGACAGGACGAAGGAACACTGAAGCTTTCTTT. Its protein product is CASSQDLRTGRRNTEAFF.

This clone was counted only a few times. The V call is TRBV9, the J call TRBJ1-4; 7 bases align to TRBD1. Germline values: CDR1 SGDLS, CDR2 YYNGEE. Germline trimming cut 4 bases from V and 4 bases from J; bases unmatched to any gene: 10. The CDR3 is 16 residues long. Here the CDR3 DNA reads TGTGCCAGCAGCCCAGAGACCGGGACAGATAATGAAAAACTGTTTTTT. This codes for CASSPETGTDNEKLFF.

CDR3 protein: CASSRAEPDSWGAFF. The CDR3 bases are TGTGCCAGCAGCCGCGCGGAACCGGACTCCTGGGGAGCTTTCTTT. The V gene is TRBV7-8, the J gene TRBJ1-1; D is ambiguous. Trimming left V 5 bases short and J 10 bases short, with 23 bases between. There are 15 residues in the CDR3. The V gene's germline CDR1 is SGHVS and CDR2 FQNEAQ.

This chain's CDR3 is CASSLGAGTEAFF. In nucleotides, the CDR3 is TGTGCCAGCAGCTTGGGCGCGGGCACTGAAGCTTTCTTT. This chain uses TRBV5-6 with TRBJ1-1; no definite D call. The germline V gene encodes CDR1 SGHDT and CDR2 YYEEEE. The CDR3 loop spans 13 amino acids. Deletions cut 0 bases from V and 4 bases from J, with 7 bases between.

The chain carries TRBV29-1 and TRBJ1-2; TRBD1 aligns across 9 bases. Per germline, CDR1 SQVTM and CDR2 ANQGSEA. This CDR3 is built from 15 residues. The V gene end was trimmed by 7 bases and the J gene end by 4 bases; junction bases not matched to a gene: 13. The CDR3 DNA follows: TGCAGCGACGCGGACAGGGGTGAACTATTCTATGGCTACACCTTC. It specifies CSDADRGELFYGYTF.

The rearrangement links TRBV9 to TRBJ2-3; 8 bases match TRBD2. This CDR3 spans 16 amino acids. From germline, CDR1 is SGDLS and CDR2 YYNGEE. Trimming cost V 3 bases and J 2 bases; bases outside gene matches: 8. The CDR3 reads CASSATLAALTDTQYF. CDR3 coding DNA: TGTGCCAGCAGCGCAACACTAGCGGCACTCACAGATACGCAGTATTTT.

V gene TRBV4-1 combines with J gene TRBJ1-1, with TRBD1 identical over 9 bases. Germline values: CDR1 MGHRA, CDR2 YSYEKL. J gave up 6 bases and V 1 base, and 6 bases lay outside the gene matches. CDR3 length: 15 amino acids. CDR3 region: CASSQAQGAYAEAFF. The CDR3 DNA is TGCGCCAGCAGCCAAGCACAGGGGGCTTATGCTGAAGCTTTCTTT.

The CDR3 DNA sequence: TGTGCCAGCAGTTACGGGCAGGGAGGTGAAAAACTGTTTTTT. The encoded protein is CASSYGQGGEKLFF. This sequence joins TRBV6-5 and TRBJ1-4; weak D call: TRBD1 (5 bases). Germline values: CDR1 MNHEY, CDR2 SVGAGI. The CDR3 sequence is 14 residues long. The ends were cut back, 2 bases at V and 7 bases at J, with 11 bases in the middle.

This clone was observed a few times. The sample holds other DNA sequences that translate to the same CDR3. The chain links TRBV5-6 to TRBJ2-2; no clear D gene. This CDR3 comprises 12 residues. Germline CDR1 is SGHDT and CDR2 is YYEEEE. V shed 2 bases and J shed 7 bases, with 6 bases lying between them. Here the CDR3 reads CASSFGSGELFF. CDR3 nucleotides: TGTGCCAGCAGCTTCGGTAGCGGGGAGCTGTTTTTT.

DNA for the CDR3: TGCGCCAGCAGCCAAGATCGCGCAGGGCCGGGTGGAGAGCAGTACTTC. This translates into CASSQDRAGPGGEQYF. The chain couples TRBV4-1 to TRBJ2-7; D possibly corresponds to TRBD1 (5 bases). Trimming shortened V by 0 bases and J by 7 bases, and 19 bases separated the two germline ends. The CDR3 is made up of 16 amino acids. Germline CDR1 and CDR2: MGHRA and YSYEKL.

This chain joins TRBV29-1 and TRBJ1-1; D is uncertain. The CDR3 has 13 residues. V was cut by 4 bases and J by 0 bases, with 9 bases left in between. The germline gives CDR1 SQVTM, CDR2 ANQGSEA. CDR3 sequence: CSVVRPLNTEAFF. The DNA for the CDR3 is TGCAGCGTTGTTCGGCCCCTGAACACTGAAGCTTTCTTT.

CDR3 nucleotides: TGTGCCAGCAGCCCCCCCCTATCCCCACAAGAGACCCAGTACTTC. Residues: CASSPPLSPQETQYF. The genes are TRBV7-9 and TRBJ2-5, with D unresolved. CDR1 is SEHNR, CDR2 FQNEAQ, per germline (reference sequence). Trimming shortened V by 5 bases and J by 2 bases, and 15 bases separated the two germline ends. There are 15 residues in the CDR3.

This clone was detected a few times. The chain carries TRBV13 and TRBJ2-7; the match to TRBD1 covers 8 bases. The CDR3 has 14 amino acids. The germline CDR1 and CDR2 sequences are PRHDT and FYEKMQ (reference sequence). J lost 3 bases, V lost 4 bases, and 5 bases had no gene match. The CDR3, as DNA: TGTGCCAGCAGCTCCAGGGGACAGGACTACGAGCAGTACTTC. The encoded protein is CASSSRGQDYEQYF.

V and J are TRBV5-1 and TRBJ1-5, with TRBD1 as a possible D gene (6 bases). Germline lookup yields CDR1 SGHRS and CDR2 YFSETQ. Trimming took 4 bases from V and 0 from J, leaving 8 bases between them. The CDR3 spans 14 residues. CDR3 coding DNA: TGCGCCAGCAGCCCGGACAGTAGCAATCAGCCCCAGCATTTT. Protein: CASSPDSSNQPQHF. The whole variable domain, remainder taken from reference TRBV5-1 and TRBJ1-5, is KAGVTQTPRYLIKTRGQQVTLSCSPISGHRSVSWYQQTPGQGLQFLFEYFSETQRNKGNFPGRFSGRQFSNSRSEMNVSTLELGDSALYLCASSPDSSNQPQHFGDGTRLSIL.

The rearrangement uses TRBV10-3 and TRBJ2-3, with 11 bases lining up with TRBD2. CDR1 ENHRY and CDR2 SYGVKD come from the germline V gene. CDR3 length: 15 residues. The junction had 6 bases not matched to a gene; V was cut back by 5 bases and J by 5 bases. The CDR3 loop is CAISNTSGGGDTQYF. CDR3 DNA sequence: TGTGCCATCAGTAATACTAGCGGGGGTGGAGATACGCAGTATTTT.